The present entry profiles one TCR beta chain with its context. No antigen is known for it. This entry belongs to a study of cytomegalovirus exposure and HLA in healthy donors. Study observations and caveats: The records held CMV serostatus as the only immune exposure information.

V was trimmed by 8 bases and J by 0 bases, leaving 10 bases between them. Per the germline V gene, CDR1 is LNHDA and CDR2 is SQIVND (reference sequence). The CDR3 length is 14 residues. Researchers ran the PCR with 60 Vbeta and 13 Jbeta primers. Repertoires were generated with immunoSEQ multiplex PCR, while TCRdb's copy carries only in-frame clones and drops some. The sample lists 150,000 to 200,000 clones; approximately 78% were seen once. The clonotype was recovered from a woman between 18 and 30 years old in good health and CMV-seronegative. The chain links TRBV19 to TRBJ2-2; D may be TRBD1 (6 bases). Sequencing was carried out using PBMCs. CDR3 DNA sequence: TGTGCCAGTGGACAGTTCGCGAACACCGGGGAGCTGTTTTTT. This translates into CASGQFANTGELFF.